The 20 T cell receptor beta chains below come from one sample, sequenced in a study of T-cell reconstitution after alpha-beta-depleted transplantation in children (dated by TCRdb to 2016 to 2017). The method behind the library was PCR. The listed sequencing device is Illumina HiSeq 2500. Molecular barcoding was employed in the preparation of TCR libraries, with unique molecular identifiers being used to normalize TCRbeta repertoire quantification. The public reads were reanalyzed by TCRdb: fastp trimming at Q25, MiXCR alignment, in-frame beta chains only. Merged by CDR3 protein, the rows form single entries marked with the most common genes and DNA. The sample table records hundreds of thousands of distinct CDR3 sequences; around 18% of these occur just once. Of the sample, roughly 3.3% falls within the top ten clones. This sample comprised PBMCs from the stem cell graft donor, obtained from the stem cell graft. All receptors come from a human donor who donated a stem cell graft to a child with acute lymphoblastic leukemia.

This clonotype has more than one count but fewer than ten. The gene calls are TRBV20-1 and TRBJ2-7, with D tentatively TRBD1 (6 bases). Germline V gives CDR1 DFQATT, CDR2 SNEGSKA (reference sequence). V gave up 6 bases and J gave up 3 bases, with 18 bases separating them. The CDR3 is 14 residues long. The DNA of the CDR3 is TGCAGTGCAACCGGGACACACCACCTCTACGAGCAGTACTTC. Translation: CSATGTHHLYEQYF.

The chain has TRBV20-1 and TRBJ2-3; 9 nucleotides align to TRBD2. CDR1 and CDR2 from the germline V gene are DFQATT and SNEGSKA (reference sequence). This CDR3 region has 20 residues. Trimming removed 0 bases from V and 0 bases from J; junction bases left unmatched: 16. This CDR3 reads CSARDRYQLGLAASTDTQYF. CDR3 bases: TGCAGTGCTAGAGACCGATACCAACTGGGACTAGCAGCAAGCACAGATACGCAGTATTTT.

In its sample, this clonotype was seen a few times. This chain joins TRBV7-9 and TRBJ1-2; D is uncertain. This CDR3 spans 14 amino acids. Germline CDR1 SEHNR, CDR2 FQNEAQ (reference sequence). Trimming took off 1 base at V and 4 bases at J, with 10 bases between the two ends. DNA of the CDR3: TGTGCCAGCAGCTTAGACAGATCGGGCTATGGCTACACCTTC. Amino acids: CASSLDRSGYGYTF.

This rearrangement joins TRBV20-1 to TRBJ2-1; D perhaps matches TRBD2 (5 bases). The germline V gene has CDR1 DFQATT and CDR2 SNEGSKA (reference sequence). Between the trimmed V and J ends, which lost 2 bases and 8 bases, there was a span of 22 bases. The CDR3 is 16 amino acids. CDR3 coding DNA: TGCAGTGCTAGATATCGGCGGGTTAGCCAGTCGCATGAGCAGTTCTTC. Its protein is CSARYRRVSQSHEQFF.

The genes are TRBV5-1 and TRBJ2-1, with 12 bases fitting TRBD1. Germline assignment: CDR1 SGHRS and CDR2 YFSETQ. The CDR3 totals 15 residues. J was trimmed by 6 bases and V by 2 bases; bases with no gene match: 3. This CDR3 reads CASSFRDRGLNEQFF. Written as DNA, the CDR3 is TGCGCCAGCAGCTTTCGGGACAGGGGGCTCAATGAGCAGTTCTTC.

The chain has TRBV5-1 and TRBJ2-3; 11 bases match TRBD1. This CDR3 is built from 15 residues. The ends lost 2 bases at V and 4 bases at J; junction bases unmatched: 3. Germline assignment: CDR1 SGHRS and CDR2 YFSETQ. The CDR3 loop reads CASSLPGQGADTQYF. DNA for the CDR3: TGCGCCAGCAGCTTACCGGGACAGGGGGCAGATACGCAGTATTTT.

The rearrangement uses TRBV5-1 and TRBJ2-3, with 9 nucleotides matching TRBD2. Germline lookup yields CDR1 SGHRS and CDR2 YFSETQ. After removal of 0 bases from V and 4 bases from J, the junction contained 3 bases not matched to a gene. The CDR3 consists of 15 residues. As DNA, the CDR3 is TGCGCCAGCAGCTTGGAAGCGGGAGGTCCAGATACGCAGTATTTT. Translation: CASSLEAGGPDTQYF. The full variable domain, completed using reference TRBV5-1 and TRBJ2-3, is KAGVTQTPRYLIKTRGQQVTLSCSPISGHRSVSWYQQTPGQGLQFLFEYFSETQRNKGNFPGRFSGRQFSNSRSEMNVSTLELGDSALYLCASSLEAGGPDTQYFGPGTRLTVL.

The chain couples TRBV6-2 or TRBV6-3 to TRBJ2-1, with D possibly being TRBD1 or TRBD2 (5 bases each). CDR1 and CDR2 from the germline V gene are MNHEY and SVGEGT. The CDR3 contains 13 residues. Deletions cut 3 bases from V and 14 bases from J, with 17 bases between. CDR3 DNA sequence: TGTGCCAGCAGTTATGTCGGGACCCGATCGGAGTTCTTC. This encodes CASSYVGTRSEFF.

The genes are TRBV5-1 and TRBJ2-1; 7 nucleotides align to TRBD1. V was clipped by 2 bases and J by 14 bases; unmatched bases: 4. Germline V CDR1 and CDR2: SGHRS, YFSETQ. The CDR3 runs to 11 residues. As DNA, the CDR3 is TGCGCCAGCAGCTTAGGACAGGTCGAGTTCTTC. Amino acid sequence: CASSLGQVEFF.

The chain recombines TRBV29-1 with TRBJ1-2; TRBD1 is a possible D gene (5 bases). V lost 0 bases and J lost 2, with 16 bases in between. The CDR3 covers 16 residues. Germline CDR1 reads SQVTM; CDR2 reads ANQGSEA. As DNA, the CDR3 is TGCAGCGTTGAAGATGGGGCAGGCCATAGCAACTATGGCTACACCTTC. It encodes CSVEDGAGHSNYGYTF.

Details on this clonotype: The junction differs from germline at one of its ends, possibly a read error. The chain couples TRBV20-1 to TRBJ2-1; 10 bases are a match to TRBD2. This CDR3 spans 16 amino acids. From germline, CDR1 is DFQATT and CDR2 SNEGSKA (reference sequence). CDR3 region: CCARPPLAGFYNEQFF. The CDR3, as DNA: TGCTGTGCTAGACCACCACTAGCGGGATTTTACAATGAGCAGTTCTTC.

J is TRBJ2-7 and V is TRBV11-2; TRBD1 agrees at 9 bases. Trimming cost V 5 bases and J 6 bases; bases outside gene matches: 5. The length of the CDR3 is 13 residues. Germline V gene data show CDR1 as SGHAT and CDR2 as FQNNGV. The CDR3 reads CASSLGTGSEQYF. The CDR3 DNA follows: TGTGCCAGCAGCCTCGGGACAGGGTCCGAGCAGTACTTC.

This clonotype was detected a few times. The rearrangement links TRBV12-3 or TRBV12-4 to TRBJ2-2; 16 positions match TRBD2. This CDR3 is built from 18 residues. V lost 7 bases to trimming and J lost 5 bases; unmatched junction nucleotides: 10. This CDR3 is CASTTGTSGRAGTGELFF. The DNA for the CDR3 is TGTGCCAGCACCACCGGGACTAGCGGGAGGGCGGGGACCGGGGAGCTGTTTTTT.

The chain recombines TRBV20-1 with TRBJ2-7, with 9 bases that match TRBD2. V shed 2 bases and J 5 bases; nucleotides not matched to a gene: 4. This CDR3 has 13 residues. In germline, CDR1 is DFQATT, CDR2 SNEGSKA (reference sequence). CDR3 region: CSARRLAVHEQYF. The CDR3 DNA is TGCAGTGCTAGAAGACTAGCGGTCCACGAGCAGTACTTC.

The V call is TRBV20-1, the J call TRBJ2-7, with 8 nucleotides matching TRBD2. CDR3 length: 13 residues. Germline values: CDR1 DFQATT, CDR2 SNEGSKA (reference sequence). Written as DNA, the CDR3 is TGCAGCCCTCGGGGGGGAAAAGCCTACGAGCAGTACTTC. Translation gives CSPRGGKAYEQYF.

This clonotype was counted between two and nine times. J is TRBJ2-1 and V is TRBV9; D gene ambiguous. The CDR3 has 14 residues. V lost 4 bases to trimming and J lost 7 bases, with 15 bases between them. CDR1 SGDLS and CDR2 YYNGEE come from the germline V gene. CDR3 region: CASSSPLRVNEQFF. Written as DNA, the CDR3 is TGTGCCAGCAGCTCCCCGCTTAGAGTTAATGAGCAGTTCTTC. Looking up the rest from reference TRBV9 and TRBJ2-1 gives the full variable domain: DSGVTQTPKHLITATGQRVTLRCSPRSGDLSVYWYQQSLDQGLQFLIQYYNGEERAKGNILERFSAQQFPDLHSELNLSSLELGDSALYFCASSSPLRVNEQFFGPGTRLTVL.

This sequence joins TRBV18 and TRBJ2-5; weak D call: TRBD2 (6 bases). Trimming took 3 bases from V and 9 from J, leaving 11 bases between them. From germline, CDR1 is KGHSH and CDR2 LQKENI. The length of the CDR3 is 12 residues. CDR3 loop: CASSPEIAAQYF. DNA for the CDR3: TGTGCCAGCTCACCGGAAATAGCGGCCCAGTACTTC.

Many counts were recorded for this clonotype. CDR3 sequence reads: CAISEPGQGAIQEQYF. CDR3 coding DNA: TGTGCCATCAGTGAACCGGGACAGGGGGCGATACAAGAGCAGTACTTC. The chain couples TRBV10-3 to TRBJ2-7; TRBD1 matches 12 bases. Germline V gene sequence: CDR1 ENHRY, CDR2 SYGVKD. Trimming at V came to 3 bases and at J to 7 bases, leaving 10 bases not matched to a gene. The CDR3 consists of 16 residues.

J is TRBJ2-7 and V is TRBV7-8; D gene ambiguous. V was clipped by 5 bases and J by 7 bases, with 9 bases between them. The length of the CDR3 is 11 residues. Germline-derived CDR1 and CDR2 are SGHVS and FQNEAQ. The CDR3: CASSAYFEQYF. Written as DNA, the CDR3 is TGTGCCAGCAGCGCGTACTTTGAGCAGTACTTC.

The chain joins TRBV3-1 to TRBJ2-5; no definite D call. Between the trimmed V and J ends, which lost 1 base and 9 bases, there was a span of 9 bases. The CDR3 consists of 12 residues. The germline CDR1 and CDR2 sequences are LGHDT and YNNKEL (reference sequence). In DNA, the CDR3 is TGTGCCAGCAGCCAAGCCCCTGGGGCCCAGTACTTC. Encoded protein: CASSQAPGAQYF.